These 6 T cell receptor beta chains came from one sample sequenced in a study of blood T cell repertoires in COVID-19 (dated by TCRdb to the early 2020s). Preparation of the library involved the immunoSEQ multiplex PCR assay. The clones in this table, taken by TCRdb from immuneACCESS, are in-frame only. Not every clone is retained; where verified, under half of the shortfall comes from an unresolved V gene, and the cause of the rest is unknown. Across this sample there are over 200,000 clones, with 83% seen only once. Roughly 1.2% of the sample belongs to the ten largest clones. The sequencing input was peripheral blood. Receptors were obtained from a woman aged 30 to 39 with COVID-19, enrolled during active disease.

The J gene is TRBJ2-3, the V gene TRBV11-1, with 12 bases aligning to TRBD2. V lost 5 bases to trimming and J lost 2 bases; unmatched junction nucleotides: 5. CDR1 SGHAT and CDR2 FQDESV come from the germline V gene (reference sequence). The CDR3 runs 16 residues. The CDR3 protein is CASSPWTSGVTDTQYF. The CDR3 DNA reads as TGTGCCAGCAGCCCCTGGACTAGCGGGGTCACAGATACGCAGTATTTT.

The V call is TRBV27, the J call TRBJ2-1; 12 nucleotides agree with TRBD1. With 5 bases clipped from V and 8 bases from J, the junction kept 7 bases outside the gene matches. This CDR3 spans 15 amino acids. Germline CDR1 MNHEY, CDR2 SMNVEV (reference sequence). CDR3 DNA: TGTGCCAGCAGTCTGGGACAGGGGGCGCATCATGAGCAGTTCTTC. Translating it yields CASSLGQGAHHEQFF.

For the CDR3, the DNA is TGTGCCTGGAGTGTCAGTCCCAGCTACGAGCAGTACTTC. Its translation: CAWSVSPSYEQYF. The chain carries TRBV30 and TRBJ2-7; D ambiguous. CDR1 GTSNPN and CDR2 SVGIG come from the germline V gene (reference sequence). The length of the CDR3 is 13 residues. V was cut by 0 bases and J by 3 bases, with 9 bases left in between.

The rearrangement links TRBV28 to TRBJ1-5, with 8 bases fitting TRBD1. Germline lookup yields CDR1 MDHEN and CDR2 SYDVKM. Trimming took 2 bases from V and 9 from J; bases not matched to a gene: 12. CDR3 length: 16 residues. This CDR3 is CASSLGGQGRLAPQHF. The DNA of the CDR3 is TGTGCCAGCAGTTTAGGCGGACAGGGAAGACTAGCGCCCCAGCATTTT.

The chain joins TRBV6-6 to TRBJ1-6; D remains unclear. Germline lookup yields CDR1 MNHNY and CDR2 SVGAGI (reference sequence). This CDR3 comprises 16 residues. V gave up 5 bases and J gave up 0 bases, with 11 bases separating them. CDR3 protein: CASSRLLSSYNSPLHF. In DNA, the CDR3 is TGTGCCAGCAGTCGACTTCTGAGCTCCTATAATTCACCCCTCCACTTT.

V and J are TRBV15 and TRBJ1-2; no clear D. This CDR3 has 14 residues. V was trimmed by 0 bases and J by 8 bases, leaving 13 bases between them. CDR1 and CDR2 from the germline V gene are LNHNV and YYDKDF (reference sequence). Here the CDR3 reads CATSRDLAGGGYTF. The CDR3 nucleotides read TGTGCCACCAGCAGAGATCTGGCAGGTGGCGGCTACACCTTC.